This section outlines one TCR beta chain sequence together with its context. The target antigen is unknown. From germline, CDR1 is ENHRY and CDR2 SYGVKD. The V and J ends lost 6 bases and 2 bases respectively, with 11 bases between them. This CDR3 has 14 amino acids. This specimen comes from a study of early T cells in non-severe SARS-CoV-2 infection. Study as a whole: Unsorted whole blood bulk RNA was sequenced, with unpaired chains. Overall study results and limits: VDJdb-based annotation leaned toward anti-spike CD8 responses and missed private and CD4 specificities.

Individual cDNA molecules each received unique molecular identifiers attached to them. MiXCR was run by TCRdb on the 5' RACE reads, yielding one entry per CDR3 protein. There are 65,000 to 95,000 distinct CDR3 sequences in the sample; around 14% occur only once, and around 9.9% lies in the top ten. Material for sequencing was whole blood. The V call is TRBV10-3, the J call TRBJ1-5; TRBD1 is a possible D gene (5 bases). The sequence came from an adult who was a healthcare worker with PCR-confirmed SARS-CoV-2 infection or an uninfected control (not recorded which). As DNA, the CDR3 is TGTGCCATCAGCCGGGACGGAGGCAATCAGCCCCAGCATTTT. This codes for CAISRDGGNQPQHF.